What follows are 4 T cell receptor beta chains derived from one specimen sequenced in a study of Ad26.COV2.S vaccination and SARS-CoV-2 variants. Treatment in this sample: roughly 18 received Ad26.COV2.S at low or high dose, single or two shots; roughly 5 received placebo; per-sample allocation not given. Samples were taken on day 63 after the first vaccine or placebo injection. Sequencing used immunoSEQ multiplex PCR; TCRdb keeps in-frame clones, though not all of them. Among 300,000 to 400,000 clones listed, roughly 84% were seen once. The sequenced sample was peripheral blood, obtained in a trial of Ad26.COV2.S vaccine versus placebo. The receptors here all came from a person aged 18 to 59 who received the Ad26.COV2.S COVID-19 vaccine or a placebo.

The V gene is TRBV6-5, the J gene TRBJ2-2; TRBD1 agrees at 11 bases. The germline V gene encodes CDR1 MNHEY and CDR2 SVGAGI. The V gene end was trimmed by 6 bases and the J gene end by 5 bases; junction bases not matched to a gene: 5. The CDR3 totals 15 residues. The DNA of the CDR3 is TGTGCCAGCAGGGGACAGGGGGGCAGTACCGGGGAGCTGTTTTTT. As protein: CASRGQGGSTGELFF.

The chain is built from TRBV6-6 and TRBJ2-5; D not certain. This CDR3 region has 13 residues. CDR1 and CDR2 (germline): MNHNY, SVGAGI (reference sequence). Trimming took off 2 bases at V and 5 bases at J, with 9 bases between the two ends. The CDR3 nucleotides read TGTGCCAGCAGTTACGGTCGTCAGGAGACCCAGTACTTC. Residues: CASSYGRQETQYF.

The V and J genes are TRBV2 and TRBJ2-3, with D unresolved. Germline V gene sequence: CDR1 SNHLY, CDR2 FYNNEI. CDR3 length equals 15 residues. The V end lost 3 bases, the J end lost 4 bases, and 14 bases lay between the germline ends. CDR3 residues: CASSELGTRSDTQYF. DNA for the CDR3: TGTGCCAGCAGTGAGTTGGGAACCCGCTCAGATACGCAGTATTTT.

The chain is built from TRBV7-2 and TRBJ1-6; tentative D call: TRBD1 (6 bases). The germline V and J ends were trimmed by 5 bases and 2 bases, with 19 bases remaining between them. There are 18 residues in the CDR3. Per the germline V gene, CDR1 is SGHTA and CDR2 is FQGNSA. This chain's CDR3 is CASSTGTLQVPYNSPLHF. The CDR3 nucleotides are TGTGCCAGCAGCACCGGGACACTTCAAGTCCCCTATAATTCACCCCTCCACTTT.